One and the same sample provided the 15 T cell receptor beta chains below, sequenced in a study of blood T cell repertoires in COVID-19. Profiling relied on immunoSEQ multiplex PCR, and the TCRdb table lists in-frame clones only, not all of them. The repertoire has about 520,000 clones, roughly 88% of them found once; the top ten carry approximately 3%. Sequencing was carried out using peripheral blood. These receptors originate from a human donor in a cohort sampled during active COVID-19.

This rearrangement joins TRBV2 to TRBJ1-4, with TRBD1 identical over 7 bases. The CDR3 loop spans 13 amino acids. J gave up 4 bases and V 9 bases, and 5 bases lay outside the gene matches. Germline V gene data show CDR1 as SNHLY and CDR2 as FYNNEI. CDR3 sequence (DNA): TGTGCCAGACGGGACAGCGGTAATGAAAAACTGTTTTTT. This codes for CARRDSGNEKLFF.

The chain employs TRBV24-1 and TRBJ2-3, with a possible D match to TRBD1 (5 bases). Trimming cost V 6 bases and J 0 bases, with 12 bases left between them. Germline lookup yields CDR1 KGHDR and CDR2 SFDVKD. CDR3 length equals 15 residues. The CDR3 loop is CATSLGPSSTDTQYF. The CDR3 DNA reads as TGTGCCACCAGTCTGGGGCCGTCTAGCACAGATACGCAGTATTTT.

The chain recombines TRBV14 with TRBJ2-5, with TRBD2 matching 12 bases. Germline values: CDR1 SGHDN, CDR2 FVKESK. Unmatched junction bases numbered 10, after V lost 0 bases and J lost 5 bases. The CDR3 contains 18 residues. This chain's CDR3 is CASSQDRTSGIGWETQYF. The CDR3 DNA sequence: TGTGCCAGCAGCCAAGACCGGACTAGCGGGATCGGATGGGAGACCCAGTACTTC.

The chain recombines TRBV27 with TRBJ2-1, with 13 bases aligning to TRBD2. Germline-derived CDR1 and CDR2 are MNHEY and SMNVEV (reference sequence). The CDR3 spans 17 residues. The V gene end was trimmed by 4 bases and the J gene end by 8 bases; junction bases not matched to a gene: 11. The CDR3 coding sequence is TGTGCCAGCAGTTCCCCCCAAACTAGCGGGAGGGCCGATGAGCAGTTCTTC. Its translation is CASSSPQTSGRADEQFF.

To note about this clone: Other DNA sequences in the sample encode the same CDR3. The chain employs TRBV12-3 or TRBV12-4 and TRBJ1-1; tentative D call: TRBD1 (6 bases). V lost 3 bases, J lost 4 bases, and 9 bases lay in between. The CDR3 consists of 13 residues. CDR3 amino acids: CASSFRGGTEAFF. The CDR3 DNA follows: TGTGCCAGCAGTTTCAGAGGGGGCACTGAAGCTTTCTTT.

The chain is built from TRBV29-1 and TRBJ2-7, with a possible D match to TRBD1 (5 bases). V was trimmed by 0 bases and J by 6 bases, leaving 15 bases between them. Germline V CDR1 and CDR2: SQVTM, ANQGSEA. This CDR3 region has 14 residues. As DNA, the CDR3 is TGCAGCGTTGAAGACAGGGATACGGGCAGCGAGCAGTACTTC. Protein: CSVEDRDTGSEQYF.

The CDR3 nucleotides are TGTGCCAGCAGCCTGGACAGCATTAACTATGGCTACACCTTC. Amino acids: CASSLDSINYGYTF. The chain combines TRBV28 with TRBJ1-2, with D maybe TRBD1 (6 bases). The CDR3 runs 14 residues. Looked up from germline, CDR1 is MDHEN and CDR2 is SYDVKM. The V end lost 6 bases, the J end lost 1 base, and 12 bases lay between the germline ends.

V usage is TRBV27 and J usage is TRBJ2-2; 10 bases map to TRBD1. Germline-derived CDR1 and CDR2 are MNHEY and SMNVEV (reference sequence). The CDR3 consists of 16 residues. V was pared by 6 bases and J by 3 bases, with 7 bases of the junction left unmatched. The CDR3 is CASSLPGQGYTGELFF. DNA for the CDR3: TGTGCCAGCAGCCTACCGGGACAGGGGTACACCGGGGAGCTGTTTTTT.

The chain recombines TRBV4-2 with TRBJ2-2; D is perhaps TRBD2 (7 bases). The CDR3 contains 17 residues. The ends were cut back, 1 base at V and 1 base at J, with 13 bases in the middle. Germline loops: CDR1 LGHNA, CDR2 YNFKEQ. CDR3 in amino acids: CASSQGGGGLNTGELFF. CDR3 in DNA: TGTGCCAGCAGCCAAGGAGGGGGAGGGCTGAACACCGGGGAGCTGTTTTTT.

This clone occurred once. Here the CDR3 DNA reads TGTGCCAGCAGCTTATCCGGAGCTGGAAACACCATATATTTT. Encoded protein: CASSLSGAGNTIYF. This chain joins TRBV7-9 and TRBJ1-3; D remains ambiguous. This CDR3 region has 14 residues. V lost 2 bases and J 2 bases, leaving 7 bases between the germline ends. In germline, CDR1 is SEHNR, CDR2 FQNEAQ (reference sequence). Variable domain in full (rest from reference TRBV7-9 and TRBJ1-3): DTGVSQNPRHKITKRGQNVTFRCDPISEHNRLYWYRQTLGQGPEFLTYFQNEAQLEKSRLLSDRFSAERPKGSFSTLEIQRTEQGDSAMYLCASSLSGAGNTIYFGEGSWLTVV.

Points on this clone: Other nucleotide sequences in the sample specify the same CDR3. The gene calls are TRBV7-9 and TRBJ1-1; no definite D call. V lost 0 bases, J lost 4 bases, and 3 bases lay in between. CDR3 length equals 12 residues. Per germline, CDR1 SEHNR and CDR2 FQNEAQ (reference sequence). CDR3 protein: CASSLALTEAFF. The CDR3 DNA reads TGTGCCAGCAGCTTAGCTCTCACTGAAGCTTTCTTT.

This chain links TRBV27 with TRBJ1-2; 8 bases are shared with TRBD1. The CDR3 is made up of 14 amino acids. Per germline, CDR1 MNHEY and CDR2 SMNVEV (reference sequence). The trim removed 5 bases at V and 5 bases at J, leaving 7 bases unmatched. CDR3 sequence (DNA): TGTGCCAGCAGTCCCGGGGACAGGATTTATGGCTACACCTTC. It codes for CASSPGDRIYGYTF.

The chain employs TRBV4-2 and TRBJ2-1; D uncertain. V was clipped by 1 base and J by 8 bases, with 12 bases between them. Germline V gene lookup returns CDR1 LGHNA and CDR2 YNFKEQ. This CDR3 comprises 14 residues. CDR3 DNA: TGTGCCAGCAGCCAAGTCAACGGGTACGATGAGCAGTTCTTC. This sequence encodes CASSQVNGYDEQFF.

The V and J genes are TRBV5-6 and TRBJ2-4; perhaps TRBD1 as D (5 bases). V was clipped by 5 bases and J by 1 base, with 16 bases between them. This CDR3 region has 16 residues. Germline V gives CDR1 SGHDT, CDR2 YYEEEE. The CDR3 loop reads CASRQDSKVAKNIQYF. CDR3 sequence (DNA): TGTGCCAGCAGACAAGACAGCAAAGTGGCCAAAAACATTCAGTACTTC.

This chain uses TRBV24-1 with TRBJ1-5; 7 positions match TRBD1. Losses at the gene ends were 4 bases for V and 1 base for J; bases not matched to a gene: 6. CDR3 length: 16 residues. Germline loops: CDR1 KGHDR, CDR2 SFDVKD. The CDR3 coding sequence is TGTGCCACCAGTGACTCCCGACAGGGAAGCAATCAGCCCCAGCATTTT. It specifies CATSDSRQGSNQPQHF.